This TCR beta chain was documented in a study of cytomegalovirus exposure and HLA in healthy donors (TCRdb year 2017). With respect to the entire study: According to an earlier analysis of 587 of the donors, 150 million to 200 million T cells yielded some 120 million unique TCR beta sequences and around 280 Gb of sequence data. An early release that covered 500 to 800 HLA-typed donors contained about 300 gigabases of sequencing data and around 80 million unique TCR sequences. Among the roughly 380 genotyped donors, around 79% belonged to the genetic ancestry cluster associated with self-reported Caucasian donors. The study was designed to test whether signatures of past pathogen exposure could be identified by cataloging public T cell receptors. The T cell repertoires of 670 or so subjects were profiled by immunosequencing and related to cytomegalovirus serostatus. In addition to the first cohort of 650 to 750 subjects, a separate validation cohort of around 110 different subjects was used. High-throughput TCR immunosequencing, statistical association of individual TCRs with disease status, and machine learning were combined to predict cytomegalovirus infection status. To study patterns of TCR occurrence, a later analysis re-analyzed previously published TCR beta repertoires from around 670 donors and added high-resolution HLA genotyping. Rather than using new phenotypic data, the later analysis identified candidate immune exposures from TCR beta sequences and from how often those sequences occurred across donors. In an earlier analysis of about 590 of the donors, high-throughput TCR beta sequencing was used to judge whether each TCR beta V gene segment behaved as functional or pseudogenic. Donor age, sex, ethnicity and CMV serostatus were compiled alongside the repertoire data. A later genetic analysis took genome-wide SNP genotypes for about three fifths of the 666 donors and used that subset as a discovery cohort. Every repertoire in the discovery cohort had been generated on one and the same sequencing platform. HLA typing included class I and class II loci at four-digit resolution. Typing coverage varied by locus: roughly 620-630 donors for A, B, C, DRB1 and DQB1; roughly 520 for DQA1; nearly 610 for DPA1; 450 to 480 for DPB1. About five DR-DQ haplotypes were treated as single units for association and clustering because of strong linkage in the cohort. Across some 400 genotyped donors of the cohort, an average of roughly 200,000 unique TCR beta nucleotide sequences per donor were sequenced, and roughly 17% of those sequences were non-productive. The paper's findings and limits, for the study overall: In a later analysis, several top co-occurrence clusters were reported to appear linked to parvovirus B19, influenza, CMV and Epstein-Barr virus. Specific HLA alleles were associated with 15,000 to 20,000 TCR beta sequences at a false discovery rate of 0.05 in a later analysis. The 87-base-pair reads could not distinguish some IMGT-functional V segments, including TRBV6-2 and TRBV6-3, so those segments were excluded. For the cohort, immune exposure information was limited to CMV serostatus. A later analysis found that HLA-associated TCR beta chains were more clonally expanded and had lower generation probabilities than equally common non-associated chains. A later genetic analysis associated a missense DCLRE1C variant with V-gene and J-gene trimming of TCR beta chains, and an independent cohort replicated the association. In an earlier analysis of about 600 of the donors, most TCR beta V segments appeared in productive rearrangements about 90% or about 30% of the time, broadly matching IMGT annotations. A cluster of highly shared sequence variants was judged likely to represent a technical artifact of the sequencing pipeline. The cohort was sequenced for TCR beta chains only, and without alpha or paired-chain data the features that could be detected were limited. A later genetic analysis reported fewer N-insertions in productive TCRs among donors in an Asian-associated ancestry cluster than the roughly 640-donor mean. Presence/absence analyses assumed roughly uniform sequencing depth across donors, an assumption that may not hold. A total of 164 TCR beta chains were listed by the study as associated with cytomegalovirus. Because counts were too low, seventeen rarely observed V segments, including chromosome 9 orphons, were left out of the earlier analysis of 587 of the donors. According to a later analysis, TCR association rates differed among HLA loci, with DRB1 alleles showing the most associated TCRs and HLA-C alleles showing the fewest. Strong co-occurrence of HLA alleles, especially DR and DQ, made assigning TCR associations to individual alleles difficult. The authors suggested that the approach could potentially be generalized to other disease states and immunological phenotypes. Linkage disequilibrium might explain the correlated functional status among segregating V segments, but an unknown experimental factor could not be ruled out. While some public TCRs were present in many individuals, most TCR sequences turned up only very rarely across donors. A further reported finding was that TCR beta sequences accurately predicted the HLA-A and HLA-B alleles for most subjects in the first cohort. In vitro tests confirmed that a few of the cytomegalovirus-associated TCR beta chains recognize cytomegalovirus antigens. The classifier was reported to diagnose cytomegalovirus status with high specificity and sensitivity in both the original and validation cohorts. Because HLA typing was missing for some donors at each locus, association tests included only the typed subset. In a later analysis, most CMV-associated TCR beta chains were found to appear HLA-restricted, with HLA associations seemingly driven largely by CMV exposure.

Preparation of the library involved the immunoSEQ multiplex PCR assay. The multiplex PCR relied on a mix of 60 forward primers for TCR Vbeta segments and 13 reverse primers for TCR Jbeta segments. The CDR3 region of rearranged TCR beta genes was amplified from genomic DNA by a multiplex PCR assay. The Illumina HiSeq System was used to sequence the amplified TCR beta libraries as 87-base-pair reads. The study's processing was this. A later analysis counted about 76 million unique TCR beta chains across the 650 to 800 repertoires, and around 12 million of these chains were shared by at least two donors. Raw reads were error-corrected and collapsed into unique sequences by a nearest-neighbor algorithm in which closely related sequences were merged to remove PCR and sequencing errors. CDR3 sequences were aligned to IMGT reference sequences to assign V, D and J gene segments. Each retained sequence needed at least a six-nucleotide match to both a V gene segment and a J gene segment. A rearrangement was called productive if the CDR3 had no stop codons and remained in frame with V and J, and every other rearrangement was called non-productive. CDR3 was defined according to IMGT convention as the region running from the second conserved V-encoded cysteine to the conserved J-encoded phenylalanine. The earlier analysis of 550 to 650 of the donors excluded any sequence lacking an unambiguous match to a single V gene segment. An earlier analysis of a few hundred of the donors classified V segments as functional when productive rearrangements were above 56.7% and as segregating when the standard deviation between donors was above 5%. A statistical classification framework was developed to diagnose cytomegalovirus status using the catalog of TCR beta chain sequences. V and J gene assignment, in a later analysis, came from comparing TCR nucleotide sequences with IMGT/GENE-DB human TR gene sequences. Using the TCRdist pipeline, a later analysis assigned CDR3 sequences along with most-parsimonious VDJ recombination scenarios. In a later analysis, each TCR beta chain was defined by its CDR3 amino acid sequence together with its V-gene family, and reads lacking a unique V-gene family were excluded. To address suspected cross-contamination and a sequencing artifact, a later analysis removed approximately 600 highly shared, low-generation-probability nucleotide sequences. In a later analysis, a clonal expansion index was calculated for each public chain from normalized within-repertoire ranks of inferred template counts. A later analysis computed generation probabilities with a VDJ recombination model fitted to out-of-frame rearrangements, and checked the results against IGoR. In a later analysis, hypergeometric tests were used to score TCR-TCR, TCR-HLA and TCR-CMV co-occurrence, with a repertoire-size bias correction applied to TCR pairs. A later analysis estimated false discovery rates by permuting HLA or CMV assignments 20 times. A later analysis grouped co-occurring TCRs with DBSCAN, adding TCRdist sequence similarity when clustering within HLA-allele-positive subsets. For co-occurrence clustering, repertoires with fewer than 30,000 or more than 120,000 public chains were excluded, along with several repertoires with anomalous nucleotide sharing. TCRdb limited this immuneACCESS table to in-frame rearrangements with V and J called. A share of clones is missing; checked studies link under half to unresolved V genes, and the rest is unexplained. V, J and clone size derive from that table, while D and trimming were established from the DNA sequence. For this sample the table gives 150,000 to 200,000 clones, of which around 68% were detected only once. About 10% of the sample rests with the top ten.

A remark on this clone: What this receptor recognizes is not known. Base qualities are not recorded, but no much larger clone differs from it by a single base.

From the cysteine through the phenylalanine, the CDR3 covers 14 amino acids. Of the read, only the CDR3 DNA is kept; its 42 bases are in frame from base 1. Trimmed from V: 5 bases; trimmed from J: 3 bases; junction bases lacking a gene match: 7. Reading the germline V gene (reference sequence) gives CDR1 MNHEY and CDR2 SMNVEV. In total, fewer than 750 healthy bone marrow donors made up the cohort. At the time of sampling, all cohort members were nominally healthy, though unrecorded immune exposures were likely present. The donor was CMV seropositive and belonged to the group of 250 to 300 seropositive cohort members. A peripheral blood sample was provided by each donor, and peripheral blood mononuclear cells were used for TCR beta sequencing. The Qiagen DNeasy Blood Extraction Kit was used to extract genomic DNA from the blood cell samples.

Sequencing input: PBMCs. This clonotype was sampled from a man aged 30 to 39 in good health and CMV-seropositive. The rearrangement joined TRBV27 to TRBJ2-7; TRBD1 matches 7 bases in the middle. CDR3 reads: CASSETGRGYEQYF. The DNA reads TGTGCCAGCAGTGAGACAGGGAGAGGCTACGAGCAGTACTTC.